These 31 T cell receptor beta chains were all obtained from the same sample, sequenced in a study of cytomegalovirus exposure and HLA in healthy donors. PCR involved 60 Vbeta and 13 Jbeta primers. Using immunoSEQ multiplex PCR, the repertoire was profiled, and TCRdb retains in-frame clones only, with some absent. Here the sample spans around 170,000 clones, less than 90% being singletons. The sequencing sample was made of PBMCs. The receptors were gathered from a boy between 2 and 10 years old in good health and CMV-seronegative.

CDR3 residues: CASSLVGELAYNEQFF. The CDR3 bases are TGCGCCAGCAGCTTGGTCGGGGAGTTGGCCTACAATGAGCAGTTCTTC. The gene calls are TRBV5-1 and TRBJ2-1, with a tentative D call TRBD2 (5 bases). The length of the CDR3 is 16 residues. Germline V lookup: CDR1 SGHRS, CDR2 YFSETQ. Trimming removed 0 bases at V and 2 bases at J, with 12 bases between. Based on the CDR3 plus reference TRBV5-1 and TRBJ2-1, the full variable domain is KAGVTQTPRYLIKTRGQQVTLSCSPISGHRSVSWYQQTPGQGLQFLFEYFSETQRNKGNFPGRFSGRQFSNSRSEMNVSTLELGDSALYLCASSLVGELAYNEQFFGPGTRLTVL.

V is TRBV10-3 and J is TRBJ2-7, with 9 positions matching TRBD2. Germline V gene sequence: CDR1 ENHRY, CDR2 SYGVKD. J lost 4 bases, V lost 7 bases, and 8 bases had no gene match. The CDR3 length is 14 residues. CDR3 nucleotides: TGTGCCATCACAGGTAGCGGGAGCGGTTACGAGCAGTACTTC. Its translation: CAITGSGSGYEQYF.

The chain has TRBV20-1 and TRBJ1-2, with 7 bases identical to TRBD1. The ends lost 5 bases at V and 6 bases at J; junction bases unmatched: 3. Germline CDR1 reads DFQATT; CDR2 reads SNEGSKA (reference sequence). The length of the CDR3 is 11 residues. The CDR3 nucleotides read TGCAGTGCTTTCGGGACAGATGGCTACACCTTC. Translation: CSAFGTDGYTF.

The sample holds one count of this clone. The chain recombines TRBV4-1 with TRBJ2-1; 7 nucleotides match TRBD1. The CDR3 consists of 15 residues. The V and J ends lost 0 bases and 11 bases, in that order; junction bases with no gene match: 10. CDR1 and CDR2 (germline): MGHRA, YSYEKL. DNA for the CDR3: TGCGCCAGCAGCCAAGACGAGGGGGCCCGGGCTAAGCAGTTCTTC. Residues: CASSQDEGARAKQFF.

The chain carries TRBV5-4 and TRBJ1-6; a weak D match, TRBD1 (5 bases). Germline CDR1 SGHNT, CDR2 YYREEE (reference sequence). The CDR3 consists of 17 residues. V gave up 5 bases and J gave up 3 bases, with 18 bases separating them. The CDR3 region is CASSNGHDNVYNSPLHF. DNA for the CDR3: TGTGCCAGCAGTAACGGACACGATAATGTCTATAATTCACCCCTCCACTTT. Using reference TRBV5-4 and TRBJ1-6 for the parts outside the CDR3, the full variable domain is ETGVTQSPTHLIKTRGQQVTLRCSSQSGHNTVSWYQQALGQGPQFIFQYYREEENGRGNFPPRFSGLQFPNYSSELNVNALELDDSALYLCASSNGHDNVYNSPLHFGNGTRLTVT.

The chain carries TRBV5-1 and TRBJ1-2; D is unclear. This CDR3 is 13 amino acids long. Deletions cut 1 base from V and 8 bases from J, with 12 bases between. The germline V gene has CDR1 SGHRS and CDR2 YFSETQ. CDR3 in DNA: TGCGCCAGCAGCTTGAACCTAAGCGGAGGCTACACCTTC. It is translated as CASSLNLSGGYTF. The whole variable domain, filled in from reference TRBV5-1 and TRBJ1-2, reads KAGVTQTPRYLIKTRGQQVTLSCSPISGHRSVSWYQQTPGQGLQFLFEYFSETQRNKGNFPGRFSGRQFSNSRSEMNVSTLELGDSALYLCASSLNLSGGYTFGSGTRLTVV.

This chain joins TRBV7-9 and TRBJ2-1; 9 bases are a match to TRBD2. CDR3 length equals 17 residues. The germline gives CDR1 SEHNR, CDR2 FQNEAQ (reference sequence). V lost 3 bases and J lost 5; bases outside the gene matches: 11. CDR3 region: CASSFWIGTSRNNEQFF. CDR3 coding DNA: TGTGCCAGCAGCTTCTGGATCGGGACTAGCCGAAACAATGAGCAGTTCTTC.

The rearrangement uses TRBV27 and TRBJ1-2, with TRBD1 matching over 8 bases. The CDR3 is 13 amino acids. CDR1 and CDR2 (germline): MNHEY, SMNVEV (reference sequence). The J segment lost 7 bases and the V segment lost 4 bases, leaving 5 bases of the junction unmatched. CDR3 residues: CASSSTGASGYTF. The CDR3 coding sequence is TGTGCCAGCAGTTCGACAGGGGCAAGTGGCTACACCTTC.

The chain links TRBV5-4 to TRBJ1-2, with 9 bases lining up with TRBD1. The CDR3 sequence is 14 residues long. Germline V gene sequence: CDR1 SGHNT, CDR2 YYREEE (reference sequence). V lost 0 bases, J lost 7 bases, and 4 bases stayed unmatched. CDR3 protein: CASSLGTGVGGYTF. The CDR3 nucleotides are TGTGCCAGCAGCTTGGGGACAGGGGTTGGTGGCTACACCTTC.

The chain is built from TRBV4-2 and TRBJ2-3; 7 bases align to TRBD1. V trimming: 6 bases; J trimming: 0 bases; junction bases outside the gene matches: 6. This CDR3 region has 15 residues. Looked up from germline, CDR1 is LGHNA and CDR2 is YNFKEQ. The CDR3 region has the DNA TGTGCCAGCAGGAGCGGACAGGCTAGCACAGATACGCAGTATTTT. This sequence encodes CASRSGQASTDTQYF.

The V call is TRBV6-4, the J call TRBJ2-7, with D possibly TRBD2 on 6 matching bases. This CDR3 region has 16 residues. Germline CDR1 MRHNA, CDR2 SNTAGT. V lost 0 bases, J lost 2 bases, and 14 bases lay in between. The CDR3 coding sequence is TGTGCCAGCAGTGACTCGAAACCGGGAGCGCCCTACGAGCAGTACTTC. Amino acid sequence: CASSDSKPGAPYEQYF.

The V call is TRBV5-6, the J call TRBJ1-2; 8 nucleotides match TRBD1. The CDR3 has 15 amino acids. V lost 4 bases, J lost 4 bases, and 9 bases stayed unmatched. Germline V gene lookup returns CDR1 SGHDT and CDR2 YYEEEE. CDR3 nucleotide sequence: TGTGCCAGCAGCCTACCACAGGGGGGCCCCTATGGCTACACCTTC. Amino acids: CASSLPQGGPYGYTF.

The chain has TRBV4-1 and TRBJ2-7; D is possibly TRBD2 (6 bases). The germline V gene has CDR1 MGHRA and CDR2 YSYEKL. Between the trimmed V and J ends, which lost 2 bases and 2 bases, there was a span of 13 bases. The CDR3 extends over 15 amino acids. CDR3 sequence: CASSQTSGSTYEQYF. CDR3 sequence (DNA): TGCGCCAGCAGCCAAACCAGCGGGTCAACCTACGAGCAGTACTTC.

The chain links TRBV7-9 to TRBJ2-7; the match to TRBD2 covers 14 bases. The germline CDR1 and CDR2 sequences are SEHNR and FQNEAQ (reference sequence). The CDR3 spans 18 residues. J gave up 5 bases and V 0 bases, and 9 bases lay outside the gene matches. CDR3 bases: TGTGCCAGCAGCTTAGCCGAGACTAGCGGGAGGGCCAATAACGAGCAGTACTTC. It is translated as CASSLAETSGRANNEQYF. Filled out from reference TRBV7-9 and TRBJ2-7, the complete variable domain reads DTGVSQNPRHKITKRGQNVTFRCDPISEHNRLYWYRQTLGQGPEFLTYFQNEAQLEKSRLLSDRFSAERPKGSFSTLEIQRTEQGDSAMYLCASSLAETSGRANNEQYFGPGTRLTVT.

The CDR3, as DNA: TGTGCCAGCAGTTTGAGAGGGACAGGGGGCTACGGGGCCAACGTCCTGACTTTC. Encoded protein: CASSLRGTGGYGANVLTF. The chain recombines TRBV27 with TRBJ2-6, with 12 bases lining up with TRBD1. The CDR3 covers 18 residues. Germline V gene lookup returns CDR1 MNHEY and CDR2 SMNVEV (reference sequence). After removal of 3 bases from V and 4 bases from J, the junction contained 7 bases not matched to a gene. The variable domain in full, completed from reference TRBV27 and TRBJ2-6, reads EAQVTQNPRYLITVTGKKLTVTCSQNMNHEYMSWYRQDPGLGLRQIYYSMNVEVTDKGDVPEGYKVSRKEKRNFPLILESPSPNQTSLYFCASSLRGTGGYGANVLTFGAGSRLTVL.

V usage is TRBV5-4 and J usage is TRBJ1-2; no reliable D call. The CDR3 extends over 13 amino acids. The V end was cut by 1 base, the J end by 5 bases, with 9 bases between. The V gene's germline CDR1 is SGHNT and CDR2 YYREEE (reference sequence). The CDR3 region is CASSLNLDYGYTF. CDR3 sequence (DNA): TGTGCCAGCAGCTTGAACCTAGATTATGGCTACACCTTC.

This clone has only one observation. This chain connects TRBV7-9 to TRBJ2-7; 11 bases align to TRBD2. V shed 3 bases, J shed 7 bases, and the junction held 14 bases outside the gene matches. The CDR3 runs 17 residues. Germline V lookup: CDR1 SEHNR, CDR2 FQNEAQ (reference sequence). DNA for the CDR3: TGTGCCAGCAGCTTTAAATTAGCGGGAGGGCCTGGGGGTGAGCAGTACTTC. It yields the protein CASSFKLAGGPGGEQYF. The whole variable domain, remainder taken from reference TRBV7-9 and TRBJ2-7, is DTGVSQNPRHKITKRGQNVTFRCDPISEHNRLYWYRQTLGQGPEFLTYFQNEAQLEKSRLLSDRFSAERPKGSFSTLEIQRTEQGDSAMYLCASSFKLAGGPGGEQYFGPGTRLTVT.

This clone was seen more than once but under ten times. The rearrangement uses TRBV28 and TRBJ1-4, with a tentative D call TRBD1 (6 bases). The CDR3 contains 16 residues. V lost 3 bases and J lost 6, with 17 bases in between. CDR1 is MDHEN, CDR2 SYDVKM, per germline. The CDR3, as DNA: TGTGCCAGCAGTTTCGGATTACAGGGCGTCCATGAAAAACTGTTTTTT. Translation gives CASSFGLQGVHEKLFF.

The chain uses TRBV20-1 and TRBJ1-5; D call uncertain. Per the germline V gene, CDR1 is DFQATT and CDR2 is SNEGSKA (reference sequence). The length of the CDR3 is 11 residues. V shed 5 bases and J shed 5 bases, with 7 bases lying between them. The CDR3 loop reads CSAVVDQPQHF. The CDR3 coding sequence is TGCAGTGCTGTCGTTGATCAGCCCCAGCATTTT.

Points on this clone: Sequence at one end of the junction differs from germline and may be a read error. The CDR3 protein is CASSSGLNQGTQYF. The CDR3 DNA sequence: TGTGCCAGCAGCTCCGGACTAAACCAAGGGACCCAGTACTTC. This chain uses TRBV5-4 with TRBJ2-5, with D possibly TRBD2 on 6 matching bases. The length of the CDR3 is 14 residues. Germline-derived CDR1 and CDR2 are SGHNT and YYREEE (reference sequence).

This clone was picked up a small number of times. The CDR3 here is CASSHFAGSNQPQHF. The CDR3 DNA reads TGTGCCAGCAGTCACTTTGCCGGGAGCAATCAGCCCCAGCATTTT. The genes are TRBV27 and TRBJ1-5; no reliable D call. The V gene lost 5 bases and the J gene lost 1 base, with 12 bases spanning the gap. Germline CDR1 is MNHEY and CDR2 is SMNVEV (reference sequence). This CDR3 comprises 15 residues.

This clone has a handful of counts. The chain recombines TRBV15 with TRBJ2-1, with 10 bases lining up with TRBD2. From germline, CDR1 is LNHNV and CDR2 YYDKDF (reference sequence). CDR3 length equals 16 residues. Losses at the gene ends were 3 bases for V and 4 bases for J; bases not matched to a gene: 6. CDR3 sequence (DNA): TGTGCCACCAGCAGGTTAGGAGCGGGAGGGTACAATGAGCAGTTCTTC. Amino acids: CATSRLGAGGYNEQFF.

V is TRBV7-2 and J is TRBJ2-3, with a tentative D call TRBD2 (5 bases). V gave up 1 base and J gave up 2 bases, with 19 bases separating them. This CDR3 is built from 18 residues. In germline, CDR1 is SGHTA, CDR2 FQGNSA. The CDR3 DNA reads as TGTGCCAGCAGCTTAGTTCTCGGGGTGGAGAGCTACACAGATACGCAGTATTTT. Its protein product is CASSLVLGVESYTDTQYF.

This clone was observed a single time. CDR3 loop: CASSPRRFGQVYNEQFF. Written as DNA, the CDR3 is TGTGCCAGCAGCCCGAGAAGGTTCGGACAGGTGTACAATGAGCAGTTCTTC. The chain joins TRBV11-2 to TRBJ2-1; 7 bases map to TRBD1. Germline-derived CDR1 and CDR2 are SGHAT and FQNNGV. This CDR3 comprises 17 residues. After removal of 5 bases from V and 4 bases from J, the junction contained 14 bases not matched to a gene.

V is TRBV19 and J is TRBJ1-5, with 12 bases aligning to TRBD1. With 4 bases clipped from V and 9 bases from J, the junction kept 10 bases outside the gene matches. Germline CDR1 LNHDA, CDR2 SQIVND (reference sequence). The CDR3 covers 16 residues. The CDR3 bases are TGTGCCAGTAGTAAGGGGACAGGGGGCGTTTTGTGGCCCCAGCATTTT. Translation gives CASSKGTGGVLWPQHF.

This rearrangement joins TRBV18 to TRBJ1-1, with D perhaps matching TRBD1 (5 bases). The CDR3 sequence is 15 residues long. Trimming pared 4 bases from V and 1 base from J, leaving 13 bases between. Germline V CDR1 and CDR2: KGHSH, LQKENI. As DNA, the CDR3 is TGTGCCAGCTCACAATCGGGGGTGGAGAACACTGAAGCTTTCTTT. Protein: CASSQSGVENTEAFF.

The chain couples TRBV19 to TRBJ2-1, with TRBD1 as a possible D gene (5 bases). With 3 bases removed from V and 7 bases from J, the gap between germline ends came to 13 bases. Germline CDR1 LNHDA, CDR2 SQIVND (reference sequence). The CDR3 spans 14 residues. CDR3 in amino acids: CASSITDIGNEQFF. The CDR3 DNA sequence: TGTGCCAGTAGTATCACGGACATTGGGAATGAGCAGTTCTTC.

The V gene is TRBV5-1, the J gene TRBJ1-1, with D maybe TRBD1 (5 bases). The V gene lost 3 bases and the J gene lost 3 bases, with 12 bases spanning the gap. CDR1 is SGHRS, CDR2 YFSETQ, per germline. This CDR3 contains 14 residues. CDR3 DNA: TGCGCCAGCAGCTCCCCAGGGTCCCACACTGAAGCTTTCTTT. It is translated as CASSSPGSHTEAFF.

The gene calls are TRBV28 and TRBJ1-5, with D maybe TRBD1 (5 bases). CDR3 length equals 17 residues. The germline CDR1 and CDR2 sequences are MDHEN and SYDVKM. V lost 6 bases and J lost 4, with 22 bases in between. CDR3 region: CASSDPQGSVANQPQHF. The DNA of the CDR3 is TGTGCCAGCAGCGACCCCCAGGGATCGGTGGCGAATCAGCCCCAGCATTTT.

This sequence joins TRBV2 and TRBJ2-1; TRBD1 agrees at 8 bases. The CDR3 is 15 residues long. Germline V gives CDR1 SNHLY, CDR2 FYNNEI. Trimming cost V 4 bases and J 7 bases; bases outside gene matches: 9. The CDR3 reads CASSGRTGIGNEQFF. The CDR3 DNA reads as TGTGCCAGCAGTGGTCGGACAGGGATAGGTAATGAGCAGTTCTTC.

This chain links TRBV6-1 with TRBJ2-7, with 9 nucleotides matching TRBD2. Looked up from germline, CDR1 is MNHNS and CDR2 is SASEGT. There are 15 residues in the CDR3. V dropped 3 bases and J dropped 2; count of bases not matched to a gene: 5. The CDR3 protein is CASSDGLANTYEQYF. The CDR3 DNA sequence: TGTGCCAGCAGTGATGGACTAGCGAATACCTACGAGCAGTACTTC.